This note documents a single TCR beta chain sequence. This sample was included in a study of blood T cell repertoires in COVID-19. In the study overall: Sources were T cells, B-cell-depleted T cells, or PBMCs; the material itself was cDNA or gDNA.

Methods used by the authors: Nucleated cell number was recorded as an estimate derived from reference gene primer amplification. TCRdb keeps only in-frame clones here, not all; method: immunoSEQ multiplex PCR. Clone size and the V and J calls come from that table; the DNA yielded D and trimming. Of under 150,000 clones in the sample, around 83% were seen once. CDR3 length equals 18 residues. The germline V gene encodes CDR1 LGHNT and CDR2 FRNRAP. Trimming removed 3 bases from V and 5 bases from J; junction bases left unmatched: 13. The chain is built from TRBV12-5 and TRBJ2-1; 10 bases line up with TRBD2. The sequence derives from a man between 40 and 49 years old with active or convalescent COVID-19. The sample was peripheral blood. CDR3 sequence: CASGFEPTAGGPHNEQFF. DNA for the CDR3: TGTGCTAGTGGTTTCGAACCAACAGCGGGGGGGCCTCACAATGAGCAGTTCTTC.